This T cell receptor beta chain is drawn from a study of blood T cell repertoires in COVID-19. In the study overall: Collection of acute and convalescent COVID-19 samples took place in the United States, Italy and Spain. T cells, B-cell-depleted T cells, or PBMCs provided the cDNA or gDNA that served as material.

In the original processing: Counts of nucleated cells, estimated from reference gene primer amplification, were obtained. This table comes from immunoSEQ multiplex PCR, and its TCRdb copy is limited to in-frame clones, with some not included. That table gives V, J and clone size, and the DNA gave D and trimming. The data show fewer than 200,000 clones, 82% seen once. Germline V gives CDR1 MNHEY, CDR2 SVGEGT. Trimming shortened V by 0 bases and J by 1 base, and 9 bases separated the two germline ends. The CDR3 has 15 amino acids. The chain carries TRBV6-2 or TRBV6-3 and TRBJ2-5; no reliable D call. This clonotype originated in a woman in her 70s with acute or convalescent COVID-19. Sample: peripheral blood. CDR3 nucleotide sequence: TGTGCCAGCAGTTACTCAGAACAGACCCAAGAGACCCAGTACTTC. It translates to CASSYSEQTQETQYF.